This TCR beta chain appears in the sequencing data of a study of human T cells and chemical hapten exposure. Time point of the sample: patch test 2, 6 weeks after DPC sensitization. This sample's treatment: therapeutic diphenylcyclopropenone sensitization with weekly scalp DPC. Unfractionated whole blood served as the source for total RNA extraction. TCRdb reprocessed the RACE reads via MiXCR and lists one record per CDR3 protein. This sample carries 35,000 to 45,000 distinct CDR3 sequences, roughly 10% of them seen once, and the ten largest clones take roughly 13%. V was shortened by 2 bases and J by 2 bases, with 11 bases between the two germline ends. CDR1 is GTSNPN and CDR2 is SVGIG in the germline V gene (reference sequence). The CDR3 consists of 14 residues. This clonotype has only a few counts.

The origin of this receptor is a woman in her 30s with alopecia areata. Some clones in this sample may be carry-over from other donors' samples. Material: whole blood, obtained in connection with sensitization to the hapten diphenylcyclopropenone (DPC). The V and J genes are TRBV30 and TRBJ2-3, with D perhaps matching TRBD2 (5 bases). The CDR3 bases are TGTGCCTGGAGTAGGGAGCGGCCCACAGATACGCAGTATTTT. Protein sequence: CAWSRERPTDTQYF.